Presented here are 14 T cell receptor beta chains from one specimen sequenced in a study of T-cell reconstitution after alpha-beta-depleted transplantation in children. Unique molecular identifiers tagged the TCRbeta library. TCRdb processed the PCR reads anew with MiXCR; each CDR3 protein has one entry. The profile covers some 550,000 distinct CDR3 sequences, with under 25% appearing a single time and roughly 13% taken by the ten largest. The material was PBMCs, mostly from graft donor cells, obtained 360 days after TCRalphabeta/CD19-depleted stem cell transplant. The receptors here all came from a boy under two years old who had a stem cell transplant for acute myeloid leukemia, so the T cells may come from the graft donor.

The V call is TRBV7-7, the J call TRBJ2-1, with 11 bases aligning to TRBD2. The ends lost 4 bases at V and 9 bases at J; junction bases unmatched: 5. The length of the CDR3 is 14 residues. CDR1 SSHAT and CDR2 FNYEAQ come from the germline V gene (reference sequence). The CDR3 sequence is CASSSLAGEGEQFF. The DNA of the CDR3 is TGTGCCAGCAGCTCACTAGCGGGGGAGGGTGAGCAGTTCTTC.

This clonotype was observed a few times. The chain carries TRBV4-1 and TRBJ1-1; 8 bases fit TRBD1. Looked up from germline, CDR1 is MGHRA and CDR2 is YSYEKL. The CDR3 loop spans 16 amino acids. The V segment lost 5 bases and the J segment 1 base; nucleotides outside the gene matches: 9. The DNA for the CDR3 is TGCGCCAGCAGCGATGGCAGGGGGCGCGGGAACACTGAAGCTTTCTTT. Translating gives CASSDGRGRGNTEAFF.

This clonotype was recorded only once. V usage is TRBV12-3 or TRBV12-4 and J usage is TRBJ2-7, with 7 bases fitting TRBD1. The CDR3 totals 15 residues. Losses at the gene ends were 4 bases for V and 8 bases for J; bases not matched to a gene: 14. The CDR3 bases are TGTGCCAGCAGTTGGGGACAGCTAGAACCTACCCAGCAGTACTTC. Protein: CASSWGQLEPTQQYF.

The CDR3 DNA reads TGTGCCAGCAGCTTGGGGATTTTAAATCAGCCCCAGCATTTT. As protein: CASSLGILNQPQHF. The chain links TRBV5-5 to TRBJ1-5; D is ambiguous. Germline CDR1 is SGHKS and CDR2 is YYEKEE (reference sequence). This CDR3 has 14 residues. Trimming left V 0 bases short and J 4 bases short, with 8 bases between.

The genes are TRBV27 and TRBJ2-5; no reliable D call. Germline CDR1 is MNHEY and CDR2 is SMNVEV (reference sequence). V dropped 10 bases and J dropped 0 bases, with 12 bases sitting between them. The CDR3 length is 13 residues. Here the CDR3 reads CATSERDQETQYF. The CDR3 DNA reads as TGTGCCACCTCCGAGCGAGACCAAGAGACCCAGTACTTC.

This chain connects TRBV7-2 to TRBJ2-3; 8 nucleotides align to TRBD1. There are 14 residues in the CDR3. The junction had 3 bases not matched to a gene; V was cut back by 3 bases and J by 4 bases. The V gene's germline CDR1 is SGHTA and CDR2 FQGNSA. The CDR3 DNA reads as TGTGCCAGCAGCTTCCAGGGGGCGGCAGATACGCAGTATTTT. Amino acids: CASSFQGAADTQYF.

This clonotype was seen many times. The chain recombines TRBV20-1 with TRBJ2-3; D remains ambiguous. The V and J ends lost 1 base and 2 bases respectively, with 4 bases between them. There are 12 residues in the CDR3. Germline CDR1 reads DFQATT; CDR2 reads SNEGSKA (reference sequence). The CDR3 DNA sequence: TGCAGTGCTAGAGTTGTCACAGATACGCAGTATTTT. Protein sequence: CSARVVTDTQYF.

This clonotype was seen at least ten times. V gene TRBV2 combines with J gene TRBJ1-2, with D hard to call. Trimming stripped 3 bases from V and 4 bases from J, with 9 bases between. CDR1 is SNHLY, CDR2 FYNNEI, per germline. The length of the CDR3 is 13 residues. The CDR3 sequence is CASSDRVIYGYTF. CDR3 sequence (DNA): TGTGCCAGCAGTGATAGAGTTATCTATGGCTACACCTTC.

There are many counts of this clonotype. DNA of the CDR3: TGTGCCAGCAGTGTGACCCGAAATGAAAAACTGTTTTTT. Protein product: CASSVTRNEKLFF. This chain links TRBV6-1 with TRBJ1-4, with unresolved D. Germline V gene sequence: CDR1 MNHNS, CDR2 SASEGT. Trimming removed 4 bases from V and 5 bases from J, with 8 bases in between. The CDR3 runs to 13 residues.

This clonotype was detected only a few times. The chain joins TRBV12-3 or TRBV12-4 to TRBJ2-2; 12 nucleotides line up with TRBD1. V dropped 8 bases and J dropped 6; count of bases not matched to a gene: 13. The CDR3 is 17 amino acids. In nucleotides, the CDR3 is TGTGCCAGCGGATTTCACCGGGACAGGGGGCTTTCCGGGGAGCTGTTTTTT. As protein: CASGFHRDRGLSGELFF.

Many counts were recorded for this clonotype. V gene TRBV10-3 combines with J gene TRBJ2-7, with TRBD1 identical over 9 bases. V gave up 10 bases and J gave up 3 bases; unmatched junction bases: 10. The CDR3 is made up of 14 amino acids. Per germline, CDR1 ENHRY and CDR2 SYGVKD. The CDR3 here is CASGSPGQGYEQYF. In DNA form, the CDR3 reads TGTGCCAGCGGATCTCCGGGACAGGGCTACGAGCAGTACTTC.

The chain employs TRBV5-1 and TRBJ2-7; 9 nucleotides agree with TRBD1. The CDR3 length is 18 residues. The trim removed 4 bases at V and 3 bases at J, leaving 17 bases unmatched. The germline V gene has CDR1 SGHRS and CDR2 YFSETQ. Written as DNA, the CDR3 is TGCGCCAGCAGCCCTCTTTCTCCCGGGACAGGGTCGTACTACGAGCAGTACTTC. Protein: CASSPLSPGTGSYYEQYF.

The chain uses TRBV6-5 and TRBJ1-2, with D tentatively TRBD1 (6 bases). This CDR3 is 14 amino acids long. The V end lost 0 bases, the J end lost 4 bases, and 9 bases lay between the germline ends. CDR1 and CDR2 (germline): MNHEY, SVGAGI. CDR3 DNA: TGTGCCAGCAGTTACTCCCCGACAGGCTATGGCTACACCTTC. Its protein is CASSYSPTGYGYTF.

This chain links TRBV4-3 with TRBJ2-7; D call uncertain. CDR1 LGHNA and CDR2 YSLEER come from the germline V gene. With 0 bases removed from V and 0 bases from J, the gap between germline ends came to 9 bases. The CDR3 has 15 amino acids. The DNA for the CDR3 is TGCGCCAGCAGCCAAGATACAGCCACCTCCTACGAGCAGTACTTC. It codes for CASSQDTATSYEQYF.